One and the same sample provided the 26 T cell receptor beta chains below, sequenced in a study of identical twins. TCRdb used MiXCR to reprocess the 5' RACE reads, holding one entry per CDR3 protein. The sample records about 190,000 distinct CDR3 sequences, 15% being singletons. This same sample was also taken into another study, of T cells expressing NK-cell markers.

Sequencing was done on a sample of CD8+ T cells sorted from blood. Source of these receptors: a woman under 30 in good health.

This clonotype turned up a few times. V is TRBV5-5 and J is TRBJ2-1; 9 nucleotides align to TRBD1. Germline V gene lookup returns CDR1 SGHKS and CDR2 YYEKEE (reference sequence). This CDR3 comprises 15 residues. The V segment lost 3 bases and the J segment 8 bases; nucleotides outside the gene matches: 9. CDR3 amino acids: CASSSPGQGVYEQFF. As DNA, the CDR3 is TGTGCCAGCAGCTCACCGGGACAGGGAGTCTATGAGCAGTTCTTC.

The CDR3, as DNA: TGTGCCAGCAGTCCTAGACCGGGACAGACCCAGATCTACGAGCAGTACTTC. Its protein product is CASSPRPGQTQIYEQYF. The chain carries TRBV3-1 and TRBJ2-7; 7 bases fit TRBD1. Germline V lookup: CDR1 LGHDT, CDR2 YNNKEL (reference sequence). The CDR3 runs 17 residues. Unmatched junction bases numbered 17, after V lost 6 bases and J lost 3 bases.

The genes are TRBV9 and TRBJ2-1; the D gene is possibly TRBD2 (6 bases). CDR1 is SGDLS, CDR2 YYNGEE, per germline. V lost 4 bases, J lost 6 bases, and 20 bases lay in between. This CDR3 is 16 amino acids long. The CDR3 sequence: CASSPSGGLLGNEQFF. Written as DNA, the CDR3 is TGTGCCAGCAGCCCAAGTGGGGGACTCTTGGGCAATGAGCAGTTCTTC.

This clonotype came up a few times. V usage is TRBV7-9 and J usage is TRBJ2-7; 12 bases agree with TRBD2. Germline values: CDR1 SEHNR, CDR2 FQNEAQ (reference sequence). Trimming took 5 bases from V and 4 from J; bases not matched to a gene: 6. The CDR3 has 15 amino acids. CDR3 nucleotides: TGTGCCAGCAGCCCAAATCTAGCGGGAGGGTACGAGCAGTACTTC. Protein product: CASSPNLAGGYEQYF.

This clonotype was seen ten or more times. The rearrangement joins TRBV6-2 or TRBV6-3 to TRBJ2-7; 7 bases are a match to TRBD2. This CDR3 region has 18 residues. Losses at the gene ends were 2 bases for V and 4 bases for J; bases not matched to a gene: 17. From germline, CDR1 is MNHEY and CDR2 SVGEGT. CDR3 sequence: CASSYTAGTTYSWYEQYF. Here the CDR3 DNA reads TGTGCCAGCAGTTACACGGCCGGGACTACCTACAGCTGGTACGAGCAGTACTTC.

This clonotype was detected only a few times. The chain carries TRBV5-1 and TRBJ1-3; no clear D. This CDR3 spans 15 amino acids. The ends were cut back, 4 bases at V and 0 bases at J, with 11 bases in the middle. Germline CDR1 reads SGHRS; CDR2 reads YFSETQ. The CDR3 spells CASSEAQSSGNTIYF. CDR3 sequence (DNA): TGCGCCAGCAGCGAAGCACAGAGCTCTGGAAACACCATATATTTT.

This clonotype was found a few times. The chain recombines TRBV11-2 with TRBJ2-1; tentative D call: TRBD1 (5 bases). The CDR3 runs 13 residues. Germline V gene lookup returns CDR1 SGHAT and CDR2 FQNNGV. V lost 4 bases and J 6 bases, leaving 10 bases between the germline ends. For the CDR3, the DNA is TGTGCCAGCAGCTCCAGACAGTCCAATGAGCAGTTCTTC. Protein: CASSSRQSNEQFF.

This clonotype was picked up a small number of times. This sequence joins TRBV29-1 and TRBJ2-2; unclear D gene. Trimming left V 1 base short and J 0 bases short, with 12 bases between. This CDR3 has 16 residues. Germline assignment: CDR1 SQVTM and CDR2 ANQGSEA. CDR3 in DNA: TGCAGCGTTGAAGTTCGGCAGAAAGCGAACACCGGGGAGCTGTTTTTT. Translated: CSVEVRQKANTGELFF.

The V call is TRBV5-1, the J call TRBJ2-2; unclear D gene. V lost 7 bases to trimming and J lost 0 bases, with 16 bases between them. The CDR3 has 16 amino acids. Germline V gene lookup returns CDR1 SGHRS and CDR2 YFSETQ. The CDR3 DNA is TGCGCCAGCCCACAGCAGGAATACGCGAACACCGGGGAGCTGTTTTTT. Its protein is CASPQQEYANTGELFF.

V is TRBV2 and J is TRBJ2-7; 7 positions match TRBD1. Losses at the gene ends were 5 bases for V and 3 bases for J; bases not matched to a gene: 7. The CDR3 runs to 14 residues. Germline CDR1 and CDR2: SNHLY and FYNNEI. CDR3 nucleotide sequence: TGTGCCAGCAGTCGGCCGGGACAGAACTACGAGCAGTACTTC. Encoded protein: CASSRPGQNYEQYF.

The chain carries TRBV7-9 and TRBJ2-3, with D perhaps TRBD1 (6 bases). Germline V lookup: CDR1 SEHNR, CDR2 FQNEAQ (reference sequence). V dropped 2 bases and J dropped 2 bases, with 11 bases sitting between them. This CDR3 has 15 residues. The CDR3 is CASSLSQGYTDTQYF. CDR3 nucleotides: TGTGCCAGCAGCTTATCACAGGGTTACACAGATACGCAGTATTTT. The variable domain in full, completed from reference TRBV7-9 and TRBJ2-3, reads DTGVSQNPRHKITKRGQNVTFRCDPISEHNRLYWYRQTLGQGPEFLTYFQNEAQLEKSRLLSDRFSAERPKGSFSTLEIQRTEQGDSAMYLCASSLSQGYTDTQYFGPGTRLTVL.

This chain uses TRBV12-3 or TRBV12-4 with TRBJ2-1; D is perhaps TRBD1 (6 bases). Trimming removed 6 bases from V and 5 bases from J, with 14 bases in between. The CDR3 loop spans 14 amino acids. The CDR3 sequence is CASSITGNNNEQFF. The CDR3 DNA reads TGTGCCAGCAGCATAACAGGGAATAACAATGAGCAGTTCTTC.

The J gene is TRBJ1-6, the V gene TRBV20-1, with 7 nucleotides matching TRBD1. There are 13 residues in the CDR3. Unmatched junction bases numbered 4, after V lost 5 bases and J lost 6 bases. The V gene's germline CDR1 is DFQATT and CDR2 SNEGSKA (reference sequence). The CDR3 bases are TGCAGTGCTTCCGGGACAGCTAATTCACCCCTCCACTTT. Protein: CSASGTANSPLHF.

The chain has TRBV7-8 and TRBJ2-1; 7 bases line up with TRBD2. The V gene end was trimmed by 4 bases and the J gene end by 7 bases; junction bases not matched to a gene: 4. There are 13 residues in the CDR3. Germline CDR1 is SGHVS and CDR2 is FQNEAQ. The CDR3 loop reads CASSYFSGNEQFF. Here the CDR3 DNA reads TGTGCCAGCAGCTACTTTAGCGGGAATGAGCAGTTCTTC. The whole variable domain, remainder taken from reference TRBV7-8 and TRBJ2-1, is GAGVSQSPRYKVAKRGQDVALRCDPISGHVSLFWYQQALGQGPEFLTYFQNEAQLDKSGLPSDRFFAERPEGSVSTLKIQRTQQEDSAVYLCASSYFSGNEQFFGPGTRLTVL.

V gene TRBV3-1 combines with J gene TRBJ2-3; 8 bases align to TRBD2. CDR1 is LGHDT and CDR2 is YNNKEL in the germline V gene (reference sequence). V lost 8 bases and J lost 2; bases outside the gene matches: 12. CDR3 length equals 16 residues. CDR3 sequence (DNA): TGTGCCAGCCGACCTACTTTAGCGGGGATCACAGATACGCAGTATTTT. This gives the protein CASRPTLAGITDTQYF.

This chain connects TRBV6-2 or TRBV6-3 to TRBJ2-1; TRBD1 aligns across 8 bases. This CDR3 is 15 amino acids long. The J segment lost 0 bases and the V segment lost 5 bases, leaving 3 bases of the junction unmatched. CDR1 MNHEY and CDR2 SVGEGT come from the germline V gene. The CDR3 DNA is TGTGCCAGCAGTCAGGGGGCGGGCTCCTACAATGAGCAGTTCTTC. Its protein product is CASSQGAGSYNEQFF.

This clonotype was counted many times. CDR3 sequence: CASAWQRNSGEQFF. CDR3 bases: TGTGCCAGCGCCTGGCAGCGAAACAGTGGGGAGCAGTTCTTC. V and J are TRBV12-3 or TRBV12-4 and TRBJ2-1; no clear D. The CDR3 length is 14 residues. V dropped 8 bases and J dropped 10 bases, with 21 bases sitting between them.

This clonotype was seen many times. This rearrangement joins TRBV12-3 or TRBV12-4 to TRBJ2-4, with D possibly TRBD2 on 6 matching bases. V was clipped by 7 bases and J by 3 bases, with 19 bases between them. The CDR3 has 16 residues. This CDR3 reads CASTLEGLRVKNIQYF. CDR3 nucleotide sequence: TGTGCCAGCACCCTGGAGGGCCTCCGGGTCAAAAACATTCAGTACTTC.

The chain links TRBV20-1 to TRBJ1-2, with TRBD1 matching over 7 bases. CDR1 is DFQATT and CDR2 is SNEGSKA in the germline V gene (reference sequence). The length of the CDR3 is 13 residues. Trimming at V came to 2 bases and at J to 4 bases, leaving 4 bases not matched to a gene. The CDR3 sequence is CSARTGQAYGYTF. The CDR3 coding sequence is TGCAGTGCTAGAACCGGACAGGCCTATGGCTACACCTTC.

Comments on this clonotype: Sequence at one end of the junction differs from germline and may be a read error. The V gene is TRBV20-1, the J gene TRBJ2-7, with 7 nucleotides matching TRBD2. The CDR3 loop spans 15 amino acids. Germline CDR1 reads DFQATT; CDR2 reads SNEGSKA (reference sequence). This chain's CDR3 is CSANPIRDYSYDQYF. For the CDR3, the DNA is TGCAGTGCCAACCCAATCCGGGACTACTCCTACGATCAGTACTTC.

This clonotype has only a few counts. The V call is TRBV27, the J call TRBJ2-7, with D perhaps TRBD1 (5 bases). From germline, CDR1 is MNHEY and CDR2 SMNVEV (reference sequence). The CDR3 extends over 14 amino acids. V shed 6 bases and J shed 1 base, with 13 bases lying between them. CDR3: CASSRTPVSYEQYF. The CDR3 bases are TGTGCCAGCAGCCGGACACCTGTTTCCTACGAGCAGTACTTC.

Only a few counts were recorded for this clonotype. CDR3 sequence (DNA): TGCGCCAGCAGCCAAGCATTCAGGGGGATAGAGAAAGAGCAGTACTTC. Its protein product is CASSQAFRGIEKEQYF. The chain joins TRBV4-3 to TRBJ2-7, with 7 bases fitting TRBD1. The CDR3 contains 16 residues. The V gene end was trimmed by 1 base and the J gene end by 7 bases; junction bases not matched to a gene: 13. CDR1 is LGHNA and CDR2 is YSLEER in the germline V gene.

This clonotype was seen a handful of times. V and J are TRBV6-2 or TRBV6-3 and TRBJ1-6; perhaps TRBD1 as D (5 bases). V was trimmed by 3 bases and J by 11 bases, leaving 17 bases between them. This CDR3 is 15 amino acids long. Germline V gives CDR1 MNHEY, CDR2 SVGEGT. The CDR3 bases are TGTGCCAGCAGTTATACCGAGCGGGGGAACACACCCCTCCACTTT. Protein product: CASSYTERGNTPLHF.

This clonotype was detected only once. The chain carries TRBV27 and TRBJ2-7; tentative D call: TRBD2 (6 bases). The germline CDR1 and CDR2 sequences are MNHEY and SMNVEV (reference sequence). The CDR3 length is 16 residues. Trimming pared 7 bases from V and 4 bases from J, leaving 23 bases between. CDR3 coding DNA: TGTGCCAGCAAGCCCGCCGGCGGGGTTTATATATACGAGCAGTACTTC. Encoded protein: CASKPAGGVYIYEQYF.

The chain is built from TRBV4-3 and TRBJ2-3, with TRBD2 identical over 10 bases. The J segment lost 0 bases and the V segment lost 2 bases, leaving 11 bases of the junction unmatched. The CDR3 sequence is 19 residues long. The germline V gene has CDR1 LGHNA and CDR2 YSLEER. The CDR3 loop is CASSQRPIAGGISTDTQYF. CDR3 DNA sequence: TGCGCCAGCAGCCAACGACCTATAGCGGGAGGTATAAGCACAGATACGCAGTATTTT.

The rearrangement joins TRBV19 to TRBJ1-5; TRBD1 agrees at 7 bases. The V and J ends lost 1 base and 11 bases, in that order; junction bases with no gene match: 11. CDR3 length: 15 residues. The germline gives CDR1 LNHDA, CDR2 SQIVND (reference sequence). CDR3 bases: TGTGCCAGTAGTATAGGCGGGACAGCTGAATTGGCCCAGCATTTT. It codes for CASSIGGTAELAQHF.